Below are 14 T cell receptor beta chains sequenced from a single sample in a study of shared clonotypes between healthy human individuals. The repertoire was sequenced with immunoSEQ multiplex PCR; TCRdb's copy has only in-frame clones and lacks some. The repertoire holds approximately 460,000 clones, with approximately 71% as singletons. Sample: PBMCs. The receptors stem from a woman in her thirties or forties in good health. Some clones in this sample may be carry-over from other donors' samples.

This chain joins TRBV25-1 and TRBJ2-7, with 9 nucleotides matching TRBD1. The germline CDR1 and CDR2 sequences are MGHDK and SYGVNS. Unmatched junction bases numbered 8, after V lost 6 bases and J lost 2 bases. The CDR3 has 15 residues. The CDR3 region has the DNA TGTGCCAGCAGAAAAGGGACAGGGACCGCCTACGAGCAGTACTTC. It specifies CASRKGTGTAYEQYF.

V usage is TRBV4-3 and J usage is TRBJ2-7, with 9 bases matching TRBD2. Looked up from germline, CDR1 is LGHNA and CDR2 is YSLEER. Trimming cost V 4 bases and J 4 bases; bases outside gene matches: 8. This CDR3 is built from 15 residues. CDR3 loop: CASSPLAGRGYEQYF. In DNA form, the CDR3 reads TGCGCCAGCAGCCCTCTAGCGGGGCGGGGTTACGAGCAGTACTTC.

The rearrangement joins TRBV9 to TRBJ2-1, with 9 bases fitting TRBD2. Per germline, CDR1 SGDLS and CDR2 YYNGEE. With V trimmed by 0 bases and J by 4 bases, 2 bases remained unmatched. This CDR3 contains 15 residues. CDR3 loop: CASSVGLAAYNEQFF. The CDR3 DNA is TGTGCCAGCAGCGTAGGACTAGCGGCTTACAATGAGCAGTTCTTC.

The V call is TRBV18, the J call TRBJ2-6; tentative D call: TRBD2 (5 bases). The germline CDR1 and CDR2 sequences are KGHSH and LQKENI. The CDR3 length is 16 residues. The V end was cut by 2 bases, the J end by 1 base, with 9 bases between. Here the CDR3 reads CASSPMRGSGANVLTF. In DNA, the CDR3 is TGTGCCAGCTCACCAATGCGAGGGTCTGGGGCCAACGTCCTGACTTTC.

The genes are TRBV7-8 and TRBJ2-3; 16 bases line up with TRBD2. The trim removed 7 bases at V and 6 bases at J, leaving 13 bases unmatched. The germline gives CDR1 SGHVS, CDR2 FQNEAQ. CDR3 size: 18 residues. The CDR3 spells CASTPPGTSGRAMDTQYF. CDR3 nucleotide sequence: TGTGCCAGCACCCCTCCCGGGACTAGCGGGAGGGCCATGGATACGCAGTATTTT.

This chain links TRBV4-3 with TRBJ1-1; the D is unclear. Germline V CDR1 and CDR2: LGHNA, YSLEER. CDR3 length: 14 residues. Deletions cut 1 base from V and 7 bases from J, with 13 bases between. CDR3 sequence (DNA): TGCGCCAGCAGCCAAGGGTTAGGACCAAATGAAGCTTTCTTT. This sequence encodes CASSQGLGPNEAFF.

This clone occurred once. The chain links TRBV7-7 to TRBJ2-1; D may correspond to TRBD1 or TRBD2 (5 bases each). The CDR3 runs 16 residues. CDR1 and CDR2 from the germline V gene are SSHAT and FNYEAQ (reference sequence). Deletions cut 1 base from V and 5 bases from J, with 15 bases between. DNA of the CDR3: TGTGCCAGCAGCTTAGGGGGCGGGCCAGAGGACAATGAGCAGTTCTTC. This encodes CASSLGGGPEDNEQFF.

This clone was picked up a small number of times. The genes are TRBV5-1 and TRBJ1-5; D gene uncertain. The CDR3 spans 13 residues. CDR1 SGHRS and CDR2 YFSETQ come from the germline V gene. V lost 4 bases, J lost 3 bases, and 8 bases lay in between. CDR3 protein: CASSTEVNQPQHF. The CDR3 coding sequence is TGCGCCAGCAGCACGGAAGTCAATCAGCCCCAGCATTTT.

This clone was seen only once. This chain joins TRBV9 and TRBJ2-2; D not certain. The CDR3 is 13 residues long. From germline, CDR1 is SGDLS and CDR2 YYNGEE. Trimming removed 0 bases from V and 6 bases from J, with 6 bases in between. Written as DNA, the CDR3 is TGTGCCAGCAGCGTAGGAAGTGCCGGGGAGCTGTTTTTT. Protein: CASSVGSAGELFF.

CDR3 in amino acids: CASSLGTYEQYF. CDR3 sequence (DNA): TGTGCCAGCAGCTTAGGGACCTACGAGCAGTACTTC. The gene calls are TRBV7-6 and TRBJ2-7; no clear D. Germline-derived CDR1 and CDR2 are SGHVS and FNYEAQ. The CDR3 runs to 12 residues. The V gene lost 1 base and the J gene lost 2 bases, with 3 bases spanning the gap.

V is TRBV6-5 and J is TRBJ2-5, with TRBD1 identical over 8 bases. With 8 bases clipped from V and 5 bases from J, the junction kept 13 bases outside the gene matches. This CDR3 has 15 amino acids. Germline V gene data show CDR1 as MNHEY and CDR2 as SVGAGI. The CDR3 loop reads CASRRTGQVGETQYF. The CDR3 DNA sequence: TGTGCCAGCCGCCGGACGGGACAGGTCGGGGAGACCCAGTACTTC.

The CDR3 coding sequence is TGTGCCAGCAGCCCTACAGGGGGCGGGGGCTACACCTTC. This encodes CASSPTGGGGYTF. The chain couples TRBV4-2 to TRBJ1-2, with 9 positions matching TRBD1. This CDR3 is built from 13 residues. The trim removed 4 bases at V and 8 bases at J, leaving 5 bases unmatched. Per germline, CDR1 LGHNA and CDR2 YNFKEQ.

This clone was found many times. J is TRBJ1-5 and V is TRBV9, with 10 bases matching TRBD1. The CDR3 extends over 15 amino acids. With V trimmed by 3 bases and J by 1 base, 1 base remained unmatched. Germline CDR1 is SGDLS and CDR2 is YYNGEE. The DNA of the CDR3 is TGTGCCAGCAGCGCGGGACAGGGGAGCAATCAGCCCCAGCATTTT. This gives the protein CASSAGQGSNQPQHF.

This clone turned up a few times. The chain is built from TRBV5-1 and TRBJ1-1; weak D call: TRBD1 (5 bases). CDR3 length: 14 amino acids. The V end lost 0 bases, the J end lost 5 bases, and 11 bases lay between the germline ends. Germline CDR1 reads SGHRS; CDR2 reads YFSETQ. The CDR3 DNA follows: TGCGCCAGCAGCTTGGCCGGGGGAAGTACTGAAGCTTTCTTT. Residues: CASSLAGGSTEAFF.